This is a list of T cell receptor beta chains from one sample in a study of cytomegalovirus exposure and HLA in healthy donors. TCRdb's table, derived via immunoSEQ multiplex PCR, lists solely in-frame clones and lacks some. Its table lists tens of thousands of clones. Source material: PBMCs. These receptors came from a girl between 10 and 17 years old in good health and CMV-seropositive. Both conserved end residues are part of each CDR3. Each record gives: D gene, J gene, V gene, CDR3 protein, CDR3 DNA. D genes are given only for firm matches.

>TRBD1|TRBJ1-5|TRBV6-6
CASSLTGTGHQPQHF
TGTGCCAGCAGCCTTACCGGGACAGGGCATCAGCCCCAGCATTTT
>NA|TRBJ2-7|TRBV11-2
CASRALYEQYF
TGTGCCAGCAGGGCACTATACGAGCAGTACTTC
>TRBD1|TRBJ2-7|TRBV6-5
CASQGQGVHEQYF
TGTGCCAGCCAGGGACAGGGCGTACACGAGCAGTACTTC
>NA|TRBJ2-2|TRBV4-2
CASSHPSEESNTGELFF
TGTGCCAGCAGCCATCCTTCTGAGGAGTCGAACACCGGGGAGCTGTTTTTT
>NA|TRBJ1-5|TRBV28
CASSSGGPQHF
TGTGCCAGCAGTTCGGGTGGGCCCCAGCATTTT
>TRBD2|TRBJ2-5|TRBV7-2
CASSSSASGGARETQYF
TGTGCCAGCAGCTCAAGTGCCAGCGGGGGGGCCAGGGAGACCCAGTACTTC
>NA|TRBJ2-1|TRBV18
CASSPPRGENYNEQFF
TGTGCCAGCTCACCACCCAGGGGCGAAAATTACAATGAGCAGTTCTTC
>TRBD1|TRBJ2-5|TRBV10-3
CATTGTGQETQYF
TGTGCCACTACCGGGACAGGCCAAGAGACCCAGTACTTC
>NA|TRBJ2-7|TRBV5-1
CASSPGAGSEQYF
TGCGCCAGCAGCCCCGGAGCAGGGTCCGAGCAGTACTTC
>NA|TRBJ1-5|TRBV5-1
CASSLDGGNQPQHF
TGCGCCAGCAGCTTGGATGGCGGGAATCAGCCCCAGCATTTT
>TRBD1|TRBJ1-1|TRBV5-4
CASSFQGAGSEDFF
TGTGCCAGCAGCTTTCAGGGGGCGGGGTCCGAAGATTTCTTT
>NA|TRBJ1-1|TRBV7-3
CASSETGFGNTEAFF
TGTGCCAGCAGCGAAACAGGGTTTGGGAACACTGAAGCTTTCTTT
>TRBD1|TRBJ1-3|TRBV14
CASSIAYRGRRGNTIYF
TGTGCCAGCAGCATAGCCTACAGGGGGCGACGAGGAAACACCATATATTTT
>NA|TRBJ2-7|TRBV7-9
CASSLGSSVWQYF
TGTGCCAGCAGCTTAGGGAGTTCGGTTTGGCAGTACTTC
>NA|TRBJ2-3|TRBV4-1
CASSLGGGGITDTQYF
TGCGCCAGCAGCCTCGGTGGGGGAGGCATAACAGATACGCAGTATTTT
>NA|TRBJ1-5|TRBV6-1
CASSEGQLYQPQHF
TGTGCCAGCAGCGAAGGACAGTTATATCAGCCCCAGCATTTT
>NA|TRBJ1-2|TRBV6-5
CASSSPSLRRDGYTF
TGTGCCAGCAGTTCGCCTTCGCTTCGGAGAGATGGCTACACCTTC
>TRBD2|TRBJ2-7|TRBV13
CASSSRTSGGGMDEQYF
TGTGCCAGCAGCTCCCGGACTAGCGGGGGGGGCATGGACGAGCAGTACTTC
>TRBD1|TRBJ1-4|TRBV5-6
CASSEFRDSAEKLFF
TGTGCCAGCAGCGAATTCCGGGACAGTGCTGAAAAACTGTTTTTT
>NA|TRBJ1-1|TRBV19
CASSPLEVWDTEAFF
TGTGCCAGTAGTCCCCTCGAGGTGTGGGACACTGAAGCTTTCTTT
>NA|TRBJ2-3|TRBV4-3
CASSPSRGAYPDTQYF
TGCGCCAGCAGCCCGAGTCGGGGGGCCTACCCTGATACGCAGTATTTT
>NA|TRBJ1-4|TRBV6-5
CASSPGQDEKLFF
TGTGCCAGCAGCCCAGGGCAGGACGAAAAACTGTTTTTT
>NA|TRBJ1-1|TRBV30
CAWSVRRARNTEAFF
TGTGCCTGGAGTGTACGGCGGGCTCGAAACACTGAAGCTTTCTTT
>TRBD1|TRBJ2-3|TRBV4-1
CASSPGQETDTQYF
TGCGCCAGCAGCCCCGGACAGGAAACAGATACGCAGTATTTT
>NA|TRBJ1-1|TRBV5-6
CASSLSGLDTEAFF
TGTGCCAGCAGCTTGAGTGGCCTTGACACTGAAGCTTTCTTT
>TRBD1|TRBJ2-5|TRBV7-2
CASSKTGGVKTQYF
TGTGCCAGCAGCAAAACAGGGGGCGTAAAGACCCAGTACTTC
>NA|TRBJ2-6|TRBV7-6
CASSTGFSTGANVLTF
TGTGCCAGCAGTACCGGGTTCTCAACTGGGGCCAACGTCCTGACTTTC
>TRBD1|TRBJ2-1|TRBV7-7
CASSPHRGQNEQFF
TGTGCCAGCAGCCCGCACAGGGGGCAGAATGAGCAGTTCTTC
>NA|TRBJ1-5|TRBV30
CACTKDSNQPQHF
TGTGCCTGTACTAAAGATAGCAATCAGCCCCAGCATTTT
>TRBD1|TRBJ2-6|TRBV29-1
CSVVGTGAASGANVLTF
TGCAGCGTTGTCGGGACAGGGGCTGCGTCTGGGGCCAACGTCCTGACTTTC
>NA|TRBJ1-5|TRBV9
CASSVGPGSNQPQHF
TGTGCCAGCAGCGTAGGCCCCGGGAGCAATCAGCCCCAGCATTTT
>NA|TRBJ2-5|TRBV10-3
CAIKDGQETQYF
TGTGCCATCAAAGACGGGCAAGAGACCCAGTACTTC